The rows below give T cell receptor beta chains drawn from one sample of a study of blood T cell repertoires in COVID-19. Assay used: immunoSEQ multiplex PCR; TCRdb lists only in-frame clones, some missing. The table lists about 270,000 clones, more than 70% of them singletons, with 3.1% in the top ten. Sequences were obtained from peripheral blood. All receptors come from a woman aged 18-35 years with acute or convalescent COVID-19. The CDR3 runs from the conserved cysteine through the conserved F or W. A D gene is named only where the DNA matches it firmly. A row's size may be missing; if present it is once, few, many or a size class.

v_gene: TRBV7-2
j_gene: TRBJ1-1
d_gene: -
abundance: -
CDR3aa: CASSLIVGRDTEAFF
CDR3nt: TGTGCCAGCAGCTTAATTGTGGGGAGGGACACTGAAGCTTTCTTT

v_gene: TRBV15
j_gene: TRBJ1-5
d_gene: -
abundance: once
CDR3aa: CATSIDRKPQHF
CDR3nt: TGTGCCACCAGCATCGACAGGAAACCCCAGCATTTT

v_gene: TRBV7-2
j_gene: TRBJ2-5
d_gene: -
abundance: -
CDR3aa: CASSFQWGRETQYF
CDR3nt: TGTGCCAGCAGCTTTCAATGGGGCAGGGAGACCCAGTACTTC

v_gene: TRBV7-9
j_gene: TRBJ1-5
d_gene: -
abundance: -
CDR3aa: CASSLGTASNQPQHF
CDR3nt: TGTGCCAGCAGCTTAGGGACAGCTAGCAATCAGCCCCAGCATTTT

v_gene: TRBV18
j_gene: TRBJ1-2
d_gene: TRBD1
abundance: few
CDR3aa: CASSPAGTGEGYTF
CDR3nt: TGTGCCAGCTCGCCAGCCGGGACAGGGGAAGGCTACACCTTC

v_gene: TRBV7-2
j_gene: TRBJ1-4
d_gene: TRBD1
abundance: -
CDR3aa: CASSSPTGVNEKLFF
CDR3nt: TGTGCCAGCAGCTCCCCGACAGGGGTTAATGAAAAACTGTTTTTT

v_gene: TRBV6-2/TRBV6-3
j_gene: TRBJ1-1
d_gene: -
abundance: -
CDR3aa: CASSYPLLNTEAFF
CDR3nt: TGTGCCAGCAGTTACCCCCTGTTGAACACTGAAGCTTTCTTT

v_gene: TRBV3-1/TRBV3-2
j_gene: TRBJ1-6
d_gene: -
abundance: -
CDR3aa: CASSQDSDSLYNSPLHF
CDR3nt: TGTGCCAGCAGCCAAGATTCGGACAGTCTCTATAATTCACCCCTCCACTTT

v_gene: TRBV6-5
j_gene: TRBJ2-7
d_gene: -
abundance: -
CDR3aa: CASSYSGPGGYEQYF
CDR3nt: TGTGCCAGCAGTTACTCCGGCCCCGGCGGCTACGAGCAGTACTTC

v_gene: TRBV5-4
j_gene: TRBJ2-7
d_gene: TRBD1
abundance: -
CDR3aa: CASSFSFGTGRSYEQYF
CDR3nt: TGTGCCAGCAGCTTCTCGTTCGGGACAGGCCGCTCCTACGAGCAGTACTTC

v_gene: TRBV3-1/TRBV3-2
j_gene: TRBJ1-2
d_gene: -
abundance: -
CDR3aa: CASSQAIQGYGYTF
CDR3nt: TGTGCCAGCAGCCAAGCTATACAGGGCTATGGCTACACCTTC

v_gene: TRBV9
j_gene: TRBJ2-1
d_gene: TRBD2
abundance: -
CDR3aa: CASSVTSGTSGYNEQFF
CDR3nt: TGTGCCAGCAGCGTAACCTCCGGGACTAGCGGCTACAATGAGCAGTTCTTC

v_gene: TRBV6-6
j_gene: TRBJ2-7
d_gene: -
abundance: -
CDR3aa: CASSYSPAYEQYF
CDR3nt: TGTGCCAGCAGTTACTCACCAGCCTACGAGCAGTACTTC

v_gene: TRBV7-9
j_gene: TRBJ1-2
d_gene: TRBD1
abundance: -
CDR3aa: CASSFDRGANYGYTF
CDR3nt: TGTGCCAGCAGCTTCGACAGGGGAGCTAACTATGGCTACACCTTC

v_gene: TRBV5-4
j_gene: TRBJ2-7
d_gene: TRBD2
abundance: -
CDR3aa: CASSLALAGHYEQYF
CDR3nt: TGTGCCAGCAGCTTAGCTCTAGCGGGACATTACGAGCAGTACTTC

v_gene: TRBV14
j_gene: TRBJ1-1
d_gene: -
abundance: -
CDR3aa: CASSQVAGDTEAFF
CDR3nt: TGTGCCAGCAGCCAAGTAGCCGGGGACACTGAAGCTTTCTTT

v_gene: TRBV21-1
j_gene: TRBJ2-7
d_gene: -
abundance: many
CDR3aa: CASSSKVGDYPYEQYF
CDR3nt: TGTGCCAGCAGCTCCAAGGTAGGGGACTACCCCTACGAGCAGTACTTC

v_gene: TRBV5-1
j_gene: TRBJ2-5
d_gene: -
abundance: -
CDR3aa: CASSLPRRQGETQYF
CDR3nt: TGCGCCAGCAGCTTGCCCAGGCGGCAGGGAGAGACCCAGTACTTC

v_gene: TRBV3-1/TRBV3-2
j_gene: TRBJ2-7
d_gene: TRBD1
abundance: -
CDR3aa: CASSQPGQGGSYEQYF
CDR3nt: TGTGCCAGCAGCCAACCAGGACAGGGAGGATCATACGAGCAGTACTTC

v_gene: TRBV11-3
j_gene: TRBJ2-1
d_gene: TRBD1
abundance: -
CDR3aa: CASSHRGLSYNEQFF
CDR3nt: TGTGCCAGCAGCCACAGGGGTCTTTCCTACAATGAGCAGTTCTTC

v_gene: TRBV4-3
j_gene: TRBJ1-1
d_gene: -
abundance: -
CDR3aa: CASTDYSAGNTEAFF
CDR3nt: TGCGCCAGCACCGATTATTCCGCGGGGAACACTGAAGCTTTCTTT

v_gene: TRBV28
j_gene: TRBJ2-5
d_gene: -
abundance: -
CDR3aa: CASSASRTEHDF
CDR3nt: TGTGCCAGCAGTGCCTCTCGGACAGAGCATGACTTC

v_gene: TRBV6-5
j_gene: TRBJ1-6
d_gene: TRBD1
abundance: -
CDR3aa: CASSYRSGGMNSPLHF
CDR3nt: TGTGCCAGCAGTTATCGCTCAGGGGGCATGAATTCACCCCTCCACTTT

v_gene: TRBV10-3
j_gene: TRBJ1-2
d_gene: TRBD1
abundance: -
CDR3aa: CAISDGTANYGYTF
CDR3nt: TGTGCCATCAGTGACGGGACAGCTAACTATGGCTACACCTTC

v_gene: TRBV7-2
j_gene: TRBJ2-7
d_gene: -
abundance: -
CDR3aa: CASSPPGHISYEQYF
CDR3nt: TGTGCCAGCAGCCCCCCCGGACACATATCCTACGAGCAGTACTTC

v_gene: TRBV19
j_gene: TRBJ2-7
d_gene: TRBD1
abundance: once
CDR3aa: CASSMNRDRGRGEQYF
CDR3nt: TGTGCCAGTAGTATGAACCGGGACAGGGGAAGAGGCGAGCAGTACTTC

v_gene: TRBV28
j_gene: TRBJ2-1
d_gene: -
abundance: -
CDR3aa: CASSQLGFPKFF
CDR3nt: TGTGCCAGCAGCCAACTCGGTTTCCCCAAGTTCTTC

v_gene: TRBV14
j_gene: TRBJ2-7
d_gene: TRBD2
abundance: -
CDR3aa: CASSRTSGSFEQYF
CDR3nt: TGTGCCAGCAGTAGGACTAGCGGGAGTTTCGAGCAGTACTTC